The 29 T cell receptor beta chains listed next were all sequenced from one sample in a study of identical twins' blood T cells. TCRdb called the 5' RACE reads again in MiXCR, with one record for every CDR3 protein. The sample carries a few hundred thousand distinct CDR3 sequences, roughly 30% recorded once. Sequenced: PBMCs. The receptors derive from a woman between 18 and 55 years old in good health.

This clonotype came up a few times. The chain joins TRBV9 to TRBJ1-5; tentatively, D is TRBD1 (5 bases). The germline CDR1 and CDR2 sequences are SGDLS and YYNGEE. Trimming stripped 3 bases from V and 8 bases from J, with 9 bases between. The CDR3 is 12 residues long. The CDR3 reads CASSAGGEPQHF. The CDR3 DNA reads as TGTGCCAGCAGCGCCGGGGGAGAGCCCCAGCATTTT.

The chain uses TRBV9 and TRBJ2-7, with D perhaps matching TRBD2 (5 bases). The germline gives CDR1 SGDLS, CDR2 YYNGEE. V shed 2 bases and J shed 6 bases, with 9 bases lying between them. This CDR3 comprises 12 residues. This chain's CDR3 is CASSVSGGEQYF. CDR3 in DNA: TGTGCCAGCAGCGTTTCCGGAGGCGAGCAGTACTTC.

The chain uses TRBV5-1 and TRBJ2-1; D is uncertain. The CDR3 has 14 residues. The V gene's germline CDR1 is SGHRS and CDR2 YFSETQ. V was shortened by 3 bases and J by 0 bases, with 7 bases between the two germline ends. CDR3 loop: CASSSALSYNEQFF. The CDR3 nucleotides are TGCGCCAGCAGCTCGGCTCTCTCCTACAATGAGCAGTTCTTC.

The CDR3 here is CATSSMGLNNEQFF. The DNA of the CDR3 is TGTGCCACCAGCAGTATGGGACTCAACAATGAGCAGTTCTTC. V is TRBV15 and J is TRBJ2-1, with D perhaps TRBD2 (6 bases). Germline V gene sequence: CDR1 LNHNV, CDR2 YYDKDF (reference sequence). There are 14 residues in the CDR3. V lost 3 bases and J 5 bases, leaving 11 bases between the germline ends.

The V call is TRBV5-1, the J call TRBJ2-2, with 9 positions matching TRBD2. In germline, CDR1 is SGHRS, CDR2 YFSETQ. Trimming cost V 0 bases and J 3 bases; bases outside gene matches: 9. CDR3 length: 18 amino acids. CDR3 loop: CASSLAGRAGGHTGELFF. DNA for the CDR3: TGCGCCAGCAGCTTGGCCGGAAGAGCGGGAGGTCACACCGGGGAGCTGTTTTTT.

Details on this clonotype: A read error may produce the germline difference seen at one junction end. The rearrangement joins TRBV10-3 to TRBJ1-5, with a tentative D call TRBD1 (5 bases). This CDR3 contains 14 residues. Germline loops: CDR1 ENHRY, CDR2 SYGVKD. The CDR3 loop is CAVSGQGSDQPQHF. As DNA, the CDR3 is TGTGCCGTCAGTGGGCAGGGTAGTGATCAGCCCCAGCATTTT.

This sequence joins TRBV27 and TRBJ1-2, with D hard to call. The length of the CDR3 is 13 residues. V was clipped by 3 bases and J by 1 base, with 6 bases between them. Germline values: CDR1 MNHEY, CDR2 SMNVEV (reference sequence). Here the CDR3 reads CASSFGFNYGYTF. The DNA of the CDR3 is TGTGCCAGCAGTTTCGGGTTTAACTATGGCTACACCTTC.

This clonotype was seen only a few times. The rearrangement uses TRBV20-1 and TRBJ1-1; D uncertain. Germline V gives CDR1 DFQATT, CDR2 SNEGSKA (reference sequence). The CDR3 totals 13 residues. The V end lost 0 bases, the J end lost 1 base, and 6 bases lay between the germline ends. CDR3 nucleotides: TGCAGTGCTAGAGATCAGTGGAACACTGAAGCTTTCTTT. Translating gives CSARDQWNTEAFF.

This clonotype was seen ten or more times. The CDR3 is CASSYSPGTANYGYTF. For the CDR3, the DNA is TGTGCCAGCAGTTACTCGCCGGGGACAGCTAACTATGGCTACACCTTC. The chain carries TRBV6-5 and TRBJ1-2; 7 nucleotides match TRBD1. CDR1 is MNHEY and CDR2 is SVGAGI in the germline V gene. The CDR3 has 16 amino acids. The trim removed 0 bases at V and 0 bases at J, leaving 4 bases unmatched.

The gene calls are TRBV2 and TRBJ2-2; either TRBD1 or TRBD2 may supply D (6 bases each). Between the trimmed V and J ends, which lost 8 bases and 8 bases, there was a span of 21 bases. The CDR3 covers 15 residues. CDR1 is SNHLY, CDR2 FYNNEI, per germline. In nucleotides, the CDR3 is TGTGCCAGCGGGACTTCGAGGCACAGGGAAGGGGAGCTGTTTTTT. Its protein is CASGTSRHREGELFF.

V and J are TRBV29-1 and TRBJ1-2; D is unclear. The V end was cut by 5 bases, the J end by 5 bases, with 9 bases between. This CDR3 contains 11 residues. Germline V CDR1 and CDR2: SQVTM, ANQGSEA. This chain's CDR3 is CSVYYVYGYTF. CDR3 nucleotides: TGCAGCGTTTATTACGTTTATGGCTACACCTTC.

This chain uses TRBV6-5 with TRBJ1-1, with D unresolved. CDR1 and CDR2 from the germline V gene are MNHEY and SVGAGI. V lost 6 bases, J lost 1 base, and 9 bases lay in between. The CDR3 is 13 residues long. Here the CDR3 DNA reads TGTGCCAGCAGCCCGGTGGGGAACACTGAAGCTTTCTTT. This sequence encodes CASSPVGNTEAFF.

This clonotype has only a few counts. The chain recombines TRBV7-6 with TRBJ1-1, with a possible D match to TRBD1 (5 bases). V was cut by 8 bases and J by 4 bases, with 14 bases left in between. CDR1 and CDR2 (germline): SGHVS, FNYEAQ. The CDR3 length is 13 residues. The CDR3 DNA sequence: TGTGCCAGCGCAGGGTTTCGGAGCACTGAAGCTTTCTTT. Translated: CASAGFRSTEAFF.

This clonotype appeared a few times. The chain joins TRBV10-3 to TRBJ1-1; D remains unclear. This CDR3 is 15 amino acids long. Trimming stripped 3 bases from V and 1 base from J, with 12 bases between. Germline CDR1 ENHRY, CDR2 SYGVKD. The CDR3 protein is CAISDSGAPNTEAFF. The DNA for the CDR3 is TGTGCCATCAGTGATTCGGGCGCCCCGAACACTGAAGCTTTCTTT.

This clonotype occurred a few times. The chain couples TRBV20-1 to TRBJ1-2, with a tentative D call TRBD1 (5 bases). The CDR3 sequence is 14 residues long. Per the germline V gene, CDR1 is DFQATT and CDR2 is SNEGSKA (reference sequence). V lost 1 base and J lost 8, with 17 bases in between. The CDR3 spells CSARAGHLTKGYTF. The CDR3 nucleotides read TGCAGTGCTAGAGCGGGGCACCTAACAAAAGGCTACACCTTC.

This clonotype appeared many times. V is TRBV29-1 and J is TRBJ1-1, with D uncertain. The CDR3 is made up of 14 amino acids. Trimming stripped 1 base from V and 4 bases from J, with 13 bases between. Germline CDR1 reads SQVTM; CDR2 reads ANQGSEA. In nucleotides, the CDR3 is TGCAGCGTTGAAGTGGTTTTGATAGGCACTGAAGCTTTCTTT. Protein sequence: CSVEVVLIGTEAFF. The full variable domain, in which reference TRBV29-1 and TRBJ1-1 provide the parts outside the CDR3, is SAVISQKPSRDICQRGTSLTIQCQVDSQVTMMFWYRQQPGQSLTLIATANQGSEATYESGFVIDKFPISRPNLTFSTLTVSNMSPEDSSIYLCSVEVVLIGTEAFFGQGTRLTVV.

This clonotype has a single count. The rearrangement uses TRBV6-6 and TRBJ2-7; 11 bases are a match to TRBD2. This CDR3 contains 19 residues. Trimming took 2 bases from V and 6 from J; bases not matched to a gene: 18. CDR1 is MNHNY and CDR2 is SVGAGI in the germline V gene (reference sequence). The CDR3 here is CASSYRSGTSGTFKGEQYF. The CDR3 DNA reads TGTGCCAGCAGTTACCGTTCCGGGACTAGCGGAACCTTTAAGGGCGAGCAGTACTTC.

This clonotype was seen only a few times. The CDR3 loop reads CASSVTPLLDRNEQFF. The DNA for the CDR3 is TGTGCCAGCAGCGTAACCCCGCTCTTGGATAGGAATGAGCAGTTCTTC. The chain combines TRBV9 with TRBJ2-1; D gene ambiguous. Trimming took off 1 base at V and 7 bases at J, with 18 bases between the two ends. Looked up from germline, CDR1 is SGDLS and CDR2 is YYNGEE. The CDR3 sequence is 16 residues long. The whole variable domain, filled in from reference TRBV9 and TRBJ2-1, reads DSGVTQTPKHLITATGQRVTLRCSPRSGDLSVYWYQQSLDQGLQFLIQYYNGEERAKGNILERFSAQQFPDLHSELNLSSLELGDSALYFCASSVTPLLDRNEQFFGPGTRLTVL.

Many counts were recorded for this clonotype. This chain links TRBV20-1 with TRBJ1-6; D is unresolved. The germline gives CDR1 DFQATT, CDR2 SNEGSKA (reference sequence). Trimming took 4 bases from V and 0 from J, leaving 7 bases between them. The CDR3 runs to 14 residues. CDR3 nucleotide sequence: TGCAGTGCTATGGAAGCCTCCTATAATTCACCCCTCCACTTT. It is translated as CSAMEASYNSPLHF.

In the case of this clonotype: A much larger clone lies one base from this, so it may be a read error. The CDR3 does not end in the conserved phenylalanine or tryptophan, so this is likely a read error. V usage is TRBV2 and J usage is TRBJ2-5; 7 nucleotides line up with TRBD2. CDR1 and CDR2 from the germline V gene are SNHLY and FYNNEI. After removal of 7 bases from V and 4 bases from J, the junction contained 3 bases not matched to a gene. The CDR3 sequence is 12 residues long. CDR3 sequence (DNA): TGTGCCAGCAAACGCGGGAGAGAGACCCAGTACCTC. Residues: CASKRGRETQYL.

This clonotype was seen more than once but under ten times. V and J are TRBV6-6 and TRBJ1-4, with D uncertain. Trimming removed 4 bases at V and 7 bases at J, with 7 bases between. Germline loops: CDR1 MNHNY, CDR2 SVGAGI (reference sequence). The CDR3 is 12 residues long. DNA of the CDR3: TGTGCCAGCAGTTTTCCTACTGAAAAACTGTTTTTT. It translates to CASSFPTEKLFF.

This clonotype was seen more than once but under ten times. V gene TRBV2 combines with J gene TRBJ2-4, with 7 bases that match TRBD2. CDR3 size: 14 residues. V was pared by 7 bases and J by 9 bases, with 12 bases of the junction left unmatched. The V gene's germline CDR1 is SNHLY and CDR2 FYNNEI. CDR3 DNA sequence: TGTGCCAGCACCCAGTCGGGGGGACCCCGCATTCAGTACTTC. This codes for CASTQSGGPRIQYF. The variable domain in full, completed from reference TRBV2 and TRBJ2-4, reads EPEVTQTPSHQVTQMGQEVILRCVPISNHLYFYWYRQILGQKVEFLVSFYNNEISEKSEIFDDQFSVERPDGSNFTLKIRSTKLEDSAMYFCASTQSGGPRIQYFGAGTRLSVL.

CDR3 residues: CASSFPSGNTGELFF. In DNA, the CDR3 is TGCGCCAGCAGCTTCCCTAGCGGTAACACCGGGGAGCTGTTTTTT. J is TRBJ2-2 and V is TRBV5-1; 7 bases are a match to TRBD2. J was trimmed by 2 bases and V by 2 bases; bases with no gene match: 3. Germline loops: CDR1 SGHRS, CDR2 YFSETQ. The CDR3 consists of 15 residues.

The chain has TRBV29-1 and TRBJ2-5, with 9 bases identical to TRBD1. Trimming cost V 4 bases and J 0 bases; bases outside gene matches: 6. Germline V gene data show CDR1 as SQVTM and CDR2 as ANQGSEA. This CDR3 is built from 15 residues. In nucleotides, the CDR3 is TGCAGCGTTGGGGGACAGGGAGGCTACCAAGAGACCCAGTACTTC. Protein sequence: CSVGGQGGYQETQYF.

CDR3 in DNA: TGTGCCAGCAGCCAAGGACTAGCGGGAGGGCCGACCGGGGAGCTGTTTTTT. Encoded protein: CASSQGLAGGPTGELFF. The chain has TRBV14 and TRBJ2-2; 14 nucleotides align to TRBD2. The CDR3 totals 17 residues. The germline gives CDR1 SGHDN, CDR2 FVKESK. After removal of 1 base from V and 5 bases from J, the junction contained 3 bases not matched to a gene.

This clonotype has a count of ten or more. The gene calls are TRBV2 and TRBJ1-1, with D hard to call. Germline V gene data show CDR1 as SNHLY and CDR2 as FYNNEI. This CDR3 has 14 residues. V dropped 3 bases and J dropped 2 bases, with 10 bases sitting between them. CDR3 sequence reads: CASSEEGSNTEAFF. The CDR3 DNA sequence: TGTGCCAGCAGTGAGGAGGGTTCTAACACTGAAGCTTTCTTT. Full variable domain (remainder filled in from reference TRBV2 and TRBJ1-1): EPEVTQTPSHQVTQMGQEVILRCVPISNHLYFYWYRQILGQKVEFLVSFYNNEISEKSEIFDDQFSVERPDGSNFTLKIRSTKLEDSAMYFCASSEEGSNTEAFFGQGTRLTVV.

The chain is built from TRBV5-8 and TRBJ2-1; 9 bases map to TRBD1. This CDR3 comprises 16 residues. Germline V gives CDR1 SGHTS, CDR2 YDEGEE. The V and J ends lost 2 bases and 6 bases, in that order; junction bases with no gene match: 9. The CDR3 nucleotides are TGTGCCAGCAGCTTAGGTAGGGACAGGGTCCTCAATGAGCAGTTCTTC. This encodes CASSLGRDRVLNEQFF.

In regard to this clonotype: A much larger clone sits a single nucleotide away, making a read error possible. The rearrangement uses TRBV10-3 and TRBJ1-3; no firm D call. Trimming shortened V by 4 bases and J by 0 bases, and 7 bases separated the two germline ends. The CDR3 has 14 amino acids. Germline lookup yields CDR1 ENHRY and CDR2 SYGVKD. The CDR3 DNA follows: TGTGCCATCAGTGGAAGGGACTCTGGAAACACCATATATTTT. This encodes CAISGRDSGNTIYF.

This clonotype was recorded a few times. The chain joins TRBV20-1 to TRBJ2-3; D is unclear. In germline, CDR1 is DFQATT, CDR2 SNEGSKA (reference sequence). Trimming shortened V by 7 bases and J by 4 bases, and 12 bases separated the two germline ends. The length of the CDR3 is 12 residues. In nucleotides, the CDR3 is TGCAGTGTCACGTCAAGCCCAGATACGCAGTATTTT. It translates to CSVTSSPDTQYF.